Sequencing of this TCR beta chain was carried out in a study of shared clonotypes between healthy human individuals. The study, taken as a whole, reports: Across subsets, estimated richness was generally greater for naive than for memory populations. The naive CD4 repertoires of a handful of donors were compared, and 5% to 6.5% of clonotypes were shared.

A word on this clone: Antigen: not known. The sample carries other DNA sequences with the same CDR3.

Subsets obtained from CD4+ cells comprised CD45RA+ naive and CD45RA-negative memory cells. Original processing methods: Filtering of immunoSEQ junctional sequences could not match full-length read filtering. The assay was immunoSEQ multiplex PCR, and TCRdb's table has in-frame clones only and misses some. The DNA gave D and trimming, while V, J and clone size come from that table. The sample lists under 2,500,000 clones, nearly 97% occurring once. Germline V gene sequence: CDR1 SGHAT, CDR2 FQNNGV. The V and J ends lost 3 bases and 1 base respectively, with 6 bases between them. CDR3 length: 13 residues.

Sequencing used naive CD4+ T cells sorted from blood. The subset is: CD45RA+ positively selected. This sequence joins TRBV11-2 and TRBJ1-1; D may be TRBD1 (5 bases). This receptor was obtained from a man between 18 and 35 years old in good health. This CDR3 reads CASSFRENTEAFF. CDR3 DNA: TGTGCCAGCAGCTTCAGGGAGAACACTGAAGCTTTCTTT. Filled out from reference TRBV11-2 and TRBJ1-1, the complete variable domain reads EAGVAQSPRYKIIEKRQSVAFWCNPISGHATLYWYQQILGQGPKLLIQFQNNGVVDDSQLPKDRFSAERLKGVDSTLKIQPAKLEDSAVYLCASSFRENTEAFFGQGTRLTVV.